These 25 T cell receptor beta chains were sequenced from one sample in a study of shared clonotypes between healthy human individuals. This table comes from immunoSEQ multiplex PCR, and its TCRdb copy is limited to in-frame clones, with some not included. In the table there are 1.4 million to 1.5 million clones, more than 95% of which are singletons. The material sequenced was naive CD4+ T cells sorted from blood. This sample's subset: CD45RA+ positively selected. The origin of the receptors is a young man in good health.

The rearrangement links TRBV19 to TRBJ2-1; weak D call: TRBD2 (5 bases). CDR3 length: 16 residues. The germline V and J ends were trimmed by 5 bases and 5 bases, with 19 bases remaining between them. Germline CDR1 LNHDA, CDR2 SQIVND (reference sequence). In DNA, the CDR3 is TGTGCCAGTAGTGGGTCCAGCGGCAGCCTTAACAATGAGCAGTTCTTC. Translating gives CASSGSSGSLNNEQFF.

The chain has TRBV23-1 and TRBJ2-1; TRBD2 aligns across 10 bases. TRBV23-1 qualifies as an ORF whose function is uncertain. V lost 4 bases, J lost 4 bases, and 13 bases stayed unmatched. The CDR3 contains 18 residues. The CDR3 coding sequence is TGCGCCAGCAGTCGAAAACTAGCGGGGCCTACCGAATACAATGAGCAGTTCTTC. Translated: CASSRKLAGPTEYNEQFF.

The CDR3 DNA sequence: TGCGCCAGCAGCTTGGTGGCAGGGGGCAACTATGGCTACACCTTC. Protein sequence: CASSLVAGGNYGYTF. The chain is built from TRBV5-1 and TRBJ1-2, with 8 bases matching TRBD1. After removal of 0 bases from V and 2 bases from J, the junction contained 3 bases not matched to a gene. The CDR3 loop spans 15 amino acids. In germline, CDR1 is SGHRS, CDR2 YFSETQ.

The V and J genes are TRBV7-3 and TRBJ2-1; no reliable D call. Germline lookup yields CDR1 SGHTA and CDR2 FQGTGA. Trimming shortened V by 4 bases and J by 6 bases, and 10 bases separated the two germline ends. The CDR3 runs 13 residues. CDR3 residues: CASSSLLSNEQFF. CDR3 bases: TGTGCCAGCAGCTCGCTCCTCTCCAATGAGCAGTTCTTC.

V gene TRBV6-1 combines with J gene TRBJ1-2; D not certain. The length of the CDR3 is 16 residues. V lost 3 bases to trimming and J lost 0 bases, with 14 bases between them. Germline loops: CDR1 MNHNS, CDR2 SASEGT. This CDR3 is CASSENPQLPNYGYTF. The CDR3 DNA reads TGTGCCAGCAGTGAGAACCCACAGCTACCTAACTATGGCTACACCTTC.

V usage is TRBV7-3 and J usage is TRBJ2-3; tentatively, D is TRBD1 (6 bases). V gave up 1 base and J gave up 0 bases, with 8 bases separating them. CDR1 and CDR2 (germline): SGHTA, FQGTGA. CDR3 length: 15 residues. DNA of the CDR3: TGTGCCAGCAGCTTAATGACAGGAAGCACAGATACGCAGTATTTT. Amino acids: CASSLMTGSTDTQYF.

This rearrangement joins TRBV29-1 to TRBJ2-7; 8 positions match TRBD1. Germline CDR1 is SQVTM and CDR2 is ANQGSEA. V gave up 8 bases and J gave up 2 bases; unmatched junction bases: 5. The CDR3 sequence is 12 residues long. CDR3 loop: CSNMDRAYEQYF. DNA for the CDR3: TGCAGCAATATGGACAGGGCCTACGAGCAGTACTTC.

The chain joins TRBV5-6 to TRBJ1-5; 8 bases are a match to TRBD1. The CDR3 has 12 amino acids. Germline values: CDR1 SGHDT, CDR2 YYEEEE. V dropped 6 bases and J dropped 6; count of bases not matched to a gene: 2. The CDR3 sequence is CASNRGSQPQHF. The CDR3 nucleotides read TGTGCCAGCAACAGGGGGAGTCAGCCCCAGCATTTT.

The rearrangement joins TRBV30 to TRBJ1-5; 7 nucleotides agree with TRBD1. Trimming cost V 3 bases and J 4 bases; bases outside gene matches: 9. The germline CDR1 and CDR2 sequences are GTSNPN and SVGIG (reference sequence). The CDR3 has 15 residues. CDR3 in DNA: TGTGCCTGGAGGTTGCCCGACAGGGAAAATCAGCCCCAGCATTTT. It yields the protein CAWRLPDRENQPQHF.

A note on this clone: This sample also contains other DNA sequences that code for the same CDR3. The chain is built from TRBV18 and TRBJ2-7; 10 positions match TRBD2. Trimming took 3 bases from V and 4 from J; bases not matched to a gene: 3. CDR3 length: 14 amino acids. Germline CDR1 KGHSH, CDR2 LQKENI. The CDR3 sequence: CASSPASGSYEQYF. The CDR3 DNA reads TGTGCCAGCTCACCGGCTAGCGGGAGTTACGAGCAGTACTTC.

As concerns this clone: This same CDR3 is encoded by further DNA sequences in the sample. This chain links TRBV7-3 with TRBJ2-1, with a tentative D call TRBD2 (5 bases). This CDR3 has 16 residues. The germline V gene has CDR1 SGHTA and CDR2 FQGTGA. Trimming stripped 5 bases from V and 1 base from J, with 15 bases between. The CDR3 sequence: CASSLSVASSYNEQFF. The DNA for the CDR3 is TGTGCCAGCAGCCTATCGGTAGCGTCTTCCTACAATGAGCAGTTCTTC.

The genes are TRBV2 and TRBJ2-5; 8 bases are a match to TRBD1. Unmatched junction bases numbered 10, after V lost 8 bases and J lost 5 bases. The CDR3 consists of 14 residues. Germline-derived CDR1 and CDR2 are SNHLY and FYNNEI. CDR3 region: CASGFEDRGETQYF. CDR3 nucleotides: TGTGCCAGCGGATTTGAAGACAGGGGCGAGACCCAGTACTTC.

The rearrangement uses TRBV4-1 and TRBJ1-4; 8 nucleotides line up with TRBD1. Unmatched junction bases numbered 8, after V lost 1 base and J lost 7 bases. This CDR3 has 16 residues. Germline CDR1 is MGHRA and CDR2 is YSYEKL. CDR3: CASSQGWGQATEKLFF. Written as DNA, the CDR3 is TGCGCCAGCAGCCAAGGTTGGGGACAGGCAACTGAAAAACTGTTTTTT.

A single count supports this clone. The rearrangement uses TRBV6-1 and TRBJ1-1; 7 bases are a match to TRBD1. CDR1 and CDR2 from the germline V gene are MNHNS and SASEGT. The J segment lost 5 bases and the V segment lost 6 bases, leaving 12 bases of the junction unmatched. This CDR3 region has 15 residues. As DNA, the CDR3 is TGTGCCAGCAGAGTTAAACAGGGGCGGGATACTGAAGCTTTCTTT. Translating gives CASRVKQGRDTEAFF.

This chain connects TRBV29-1 to TRBJ1-1; no firm D call. This CDR3 has 13 residues. Trimming left V 3 bases short and J 0 bases short, with 8 bases between. CDR1 is SQVTM and CDR2 is ANQGSEA in the germline V gene. In DNA form, the CDR3 reads TGCAGCGTTGAGACGGTGATGAACACTGAAGCTTTCTTT. Translation gives CSVETVMNTEAFF.

The CDR3 nucleotides read TGCGCCAGCAGTACGTTGAAGCGTGACCCCGGGGAGCTGTTTTTT. It specifies CASSTLKRDPGELFF. The rearrangement links TRBV5-1 to TRBJ2-2; no definite D call. V was clipped by 5 bases and J by 6 bases, with 17 bases between them. Germline loops: CDR1 SGHRS, CDR2 YFSETQ. The CDR3 runs to 15 residues. Using reference TRBV5-1 and TRBJ2-2 for the parts outside the CDR3, the full variable domain is KAGVTQTPRYLIKTRGQQVTLSCSPISGHRSVSWYQQTPGQGLQFLFEYFSETQRNKGNFPGRFSGRQFSNSRSEMNVSTLELGDSALYLCASSTLKRDPGELFFGEGSRLTVL.

The gene calls are TRBV7-8 and TRBJ2-5, with 8 bases that match TRBD2. Germline assignment: CDR1 SGHVS and CDR2 FQNEAQ. V trimming: 7 bases; J trimming: 2 bases; junction bases outside the gene matches: 9. The CDR3 is made up of 15 amino acids. The DNA of the CDR3 is TGTGCCAGCACCGGGAGGGCGGGAGGACAAGAGACCCAGTACTTC. It yields the protein CASTGRAGGQETQYF.

As DNA, the CDR3 is TGTGCCAGCAGCCGGGCCACTACCTACGAGCAGTACTTC. This gives the protein CASSRATTYEQYF. The chain joins TRBV7-9 to TRBJ2-7; D unresolved. V was cut by 5 bases and J by 2 bases, with 10 bases left in between. The length of the CDR3 is 13 residues. CDR1 and CDR2 from the germline V gene are SEHNR and FQNEAQ (reference sequence).

The rearrangement joins TRBV7-3 to TRBJ2-5, with 12 bases lining up with TRBD2. The CDR3 spans 16 residues. V shed 3 bases, J shed 3 bases, and the junction held 5 bases outside the gene matches. Germline assignment: CDR1 SGHTA and CDR2 FQGTGA. CDR3 in amino acids: CASSLGRTSGKETQYF. In DNA form, the CDR3 reads TGTGCCAGCAGCTTGGGTAGGACTAGCGGGAAAGAGACCCAGTACTTC.

The chain combines TRBV4-3 with TRBJ2-3; maybe TRBD2 (5 bases). Looked up from germline, CDR1 is LGHNA and CDR2 is YSLEER. Trimming took 4 bases from V and 0 from J, leaving 8 bases between them. The CDR3 totals 14 residues. In DNA form, the CDR3 reads TGCGCCAGCAGCCCAAGCGGAAGCACAGATACGCAGTATTTT. This encodes CASSPSGSTDTQYF.

This clone was recorded once. The rearrangement uses TRBV18 and TRBJ2-1; D is ambiguous. Deletions cut 1 base from V and 5 bases from J, with 9 bases between. CDR1 and CDR2 from the germline V gene are KGHSH and LQKENI. This CDR3 has 14 amino acids. As DNA, the CDR3 is TGTGCCAGCTCACCACAGGCGATTCACAATGAGCAGTTCTTC. It specifies CASSPQAIHNEQFF.

The rearrangement uses TRBV7-6 and TRBJ2-2; 7 bases line up with TRBD1. The germline V gene has CDR1 SGHVS and CDR2 FNYEAQ. With V trimmed by 1 base and J by 5 bases, 4 bases remained unmatched. This CDR3 has 15 residues. This CDR3 reads CASSLEGAYTGELFF. DNA of the CDR3: TGTGCCAGCAGCTTAGAGGGGGCGTATACCGGGGAGCTGTTTTTT.

The genes are TRBV2 and TRBJ1-1; the D is unclear. CDR1 is SNHLY, CDR2 FYNNEI, per germline. V lost 3 bases and J lost 1, with 9 bases in between. CDR3 length: 14 amino acids. CDR3 in DNA: TGTGCCAGCAGTGAGAGGCAGCCGAACACTGAAGCTTTCTTT. Amino acids: CASSERQPNTEAFF.

The chain carries TRBV10-2 and TRBJ2-7; 10 bases fit TRBD2. Germline CDR1 and CDR2: WSHSY and SAAADI. The CDR3 contains 14 residues. V was clipped by 6 bases and J by 5 bases; unmatched bases: 7. CDR3 DNA: TGCGCCAGCAGCCAGGGACTAGCGTCCCACGAGCAGTACTTC. As protein: CASSQGLASHEQYF.

CDR3 in DNA: TGTGCCAGGGGTCACTTCGGAGCCTCTGGAAACACCATATATTTT. This gives the protein CARGHFGASGNTIYF. The chain recombines TRBV6-7 with TRBJ1-3; D gene uncertain. TRBV6-7 is designated an ORF whose function remains uncertain. The V gene lost 9 bases and the J gene lost 0 bases, with 15 bases spanning the gap. The CDR3 is made up of 15 amino acids.